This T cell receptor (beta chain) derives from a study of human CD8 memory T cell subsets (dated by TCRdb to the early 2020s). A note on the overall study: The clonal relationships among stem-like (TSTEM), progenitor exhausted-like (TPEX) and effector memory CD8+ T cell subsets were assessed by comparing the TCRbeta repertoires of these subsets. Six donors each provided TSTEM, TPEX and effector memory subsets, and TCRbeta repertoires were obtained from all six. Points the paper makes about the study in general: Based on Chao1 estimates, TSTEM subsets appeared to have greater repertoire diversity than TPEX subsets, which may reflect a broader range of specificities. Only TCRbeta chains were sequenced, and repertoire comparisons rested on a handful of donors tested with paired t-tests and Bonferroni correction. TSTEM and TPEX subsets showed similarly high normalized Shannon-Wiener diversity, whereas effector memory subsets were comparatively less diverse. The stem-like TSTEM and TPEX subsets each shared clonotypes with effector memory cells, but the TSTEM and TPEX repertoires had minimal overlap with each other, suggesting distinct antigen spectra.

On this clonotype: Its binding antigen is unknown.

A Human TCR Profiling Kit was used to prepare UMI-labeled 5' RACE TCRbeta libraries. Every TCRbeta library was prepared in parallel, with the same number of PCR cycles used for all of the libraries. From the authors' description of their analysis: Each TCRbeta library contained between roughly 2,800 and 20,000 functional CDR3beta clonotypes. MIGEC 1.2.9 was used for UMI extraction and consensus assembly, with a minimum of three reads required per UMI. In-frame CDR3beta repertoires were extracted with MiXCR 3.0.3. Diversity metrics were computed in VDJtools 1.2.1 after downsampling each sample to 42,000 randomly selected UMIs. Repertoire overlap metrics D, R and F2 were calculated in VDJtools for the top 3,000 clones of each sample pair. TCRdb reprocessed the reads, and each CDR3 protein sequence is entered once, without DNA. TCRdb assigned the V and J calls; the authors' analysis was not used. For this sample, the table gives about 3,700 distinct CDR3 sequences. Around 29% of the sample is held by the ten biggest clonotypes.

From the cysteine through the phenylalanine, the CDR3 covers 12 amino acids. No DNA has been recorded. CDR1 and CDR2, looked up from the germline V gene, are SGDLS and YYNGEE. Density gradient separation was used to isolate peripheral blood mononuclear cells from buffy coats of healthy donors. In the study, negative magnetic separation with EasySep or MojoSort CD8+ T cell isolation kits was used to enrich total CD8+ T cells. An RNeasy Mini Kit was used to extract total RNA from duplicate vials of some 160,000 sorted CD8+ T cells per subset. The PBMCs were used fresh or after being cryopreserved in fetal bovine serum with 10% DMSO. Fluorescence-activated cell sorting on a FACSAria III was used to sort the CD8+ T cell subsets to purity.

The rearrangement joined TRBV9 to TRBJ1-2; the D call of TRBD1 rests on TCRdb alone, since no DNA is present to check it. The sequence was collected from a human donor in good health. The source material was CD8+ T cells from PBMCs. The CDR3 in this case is CASSPGGGGYTF.